These 10 T cell receptor beta chains originate from one sample sequenced in a study of tumor-infiltrating lymphocytes in primary liver carcinoma. Synthesis of TCR beta cDNA was carried out from about 540 ng total RNA with a constant-region primer. ARM-PCR, slightly modified, supplied the TCR beta libraries through three nested multiplex PCR rounds. Amplification in the first two PCR rounds was performed using TRBV1-TRBV30 forward primers and a C-beta reverse primer for around 11 cycles each. TCRdb itself ran the multiplex PCR reads through MiXCR, one entry per CDR3 protein. The sample records fewer than 350,000 distinct CDR3 sequences, 65% being singletons. Germline DNA was also extracted, and blood RNA was taken from unsorted whole blood. Material for sequencing was peripheral blood. The receptors were gathered from a man in his forties or fifties with primary liver carcinoma and hepatitis B virus infection.

This chain joins TRBV4-1 and TRBJ1-1; TRBD1 is a possible D gene (6 bases). This CDR3 is 16 amino acids long. Trimming stripped 3 bases from V and 4 bases from J, with 18 bases between. Germline CDR1 reads MGHRA; CDR2 reads YSYEKL. Here the CDR3 reads CASSHDVQGTPTEAFF. The CDR3 DNA reads as TGCGCCAGCAGCCATGATGTGCAGGGGACGCCCACTGAAGCTTTCTTT.

The chain is built from TRBV7-8 and TRBJ2-5; TRBD2 might be the D (6 bases). This CDR3 has 16 amino acids. V lost 5 bases and J 5 bases, leaving 21 bases between the germline ends. The germline V gene has CDR1 SGHVS and CDR2 FQNEAQ. CDR3: CASSAHVAGRLETQYF. The CDR3 coding sequence is TGTGCCAGCAGCGCCCATGTGGCGGGAAGGCTGGAGACCCAGTACTTC.

This clonotype was picked up a small number of times. It may be a read error: a sequence one base away is much more abundant. This chain connects TRBV12-3 or TRBV12-4 to TRBJ1-6; the D gene is possibly TRBD1 (6 bases). This CDR3 comprises 13 residues. DNA for the CDR3: TGTGTCAGCAGTCTCAACAGGGTTTCACCCCTCCACTTT. It encodes CVSSLNRVSPLHF.

A word on this clonotype: No conserved phenylalanine or tryptophan is present at the end of the CDR3, so a read error is the likely explanation. The rearrangement joins TRBV6-1 to TRBJ2-7, with 10 bases aligning to TRBD1. The germline gives CDR1 MNHNS, CDR2 SASEGT. The CDR3 extends over 15 amino acids. In nucleotides, the CDR3 is TGTGCCATCAGTGGAGACAGGGGGCATTCCTACGAGCAGTACCTC. Amino acid sequence: CAISGDRGHSYEQYL.

There are many counts of this clonotype. This rearrangement joins TRBV11-1 to TRBJ2-7; D could derive from TRBD1 or TRBD2 (5 bases each). Trimming removed 5 bases from V and 3 bases from J, with 14 bases in between. Germline CDR1 and CDR2: SGHAT and FQDESV (reference sequence). The CDR3 extends over 14 amino acids. The CDR3 bases are TGTGCCAGCAGCCGGGACGGAGATAACTACGAGCAGTACTTC. It codes for CASSRDGDNYEQYF.

The chain couples TRBV10-3 to TRBJ1-5, with 8 bases fitting TRBD1. Germline V gene data show CDR1 as ENHRY and CDR2 as SYGVKD. The V gene end was trimmed by 4 bases and the J gene end by 12 bases; junction bases not matched to a gene: 11. The CDR3 totals 14 residues. In DNA form, the CDR3 reads TGTGCCATCAGTGTAGGGGACAGGTCATCACTCCAGCATTTT. It translates to CAISVGDRSSLQHF.

V is TRBV28 and J is TRBJ2-7, with D perhaps assigned TRBD1 or TRBD2 (5 bases each). CDR3 length equals 17 residues. V was pared by 3 bases and J by 0 bases, with 18 bases between. Germline V gene sequence: CDR1 MDHEN, CDR2 SYDVKM. The CDR3 reads CASSFGTHDLSSYEQYF. The DNA for the CDR3 is TGTGCCAGCAGTTTCGGGACCCACGACTTGAGCTCCTACGAGCAGTACTTC.

The chain couples TRBV7-9 to TRBJ2-6, with a possible D match to TRBD1 (6 bases). Deletions cut 5 bases from V and 5 bases from J, with 16 bases between. Germline CDR1 and CDR2: SEHNR and FQNEAQ (reference sequence). There are 16 residues in the CDR3. The CDR3 DNA reads as TGTGCCAGCAGCAACCTAGGGGGTTCTTGGGCCAACGTCCTGACTTTC. This encodes CASSNLGGSWANVLTF.

To note about this clonotype: This may arise from a read error, as a much more abundant clone is one base away. No conserved phenylalanine or tryptophan ends this CDR3, so it is likely a read error. V gene TRBV10-3 combines with J gene TRBJ2-1, with 10 bases lining up with TRBD2. V was pared by 2 bases and J by 3 bases, with 4 bases of the junction left unmatched. Germline CDR1 reads ENHRY; CDR2 reads SYGVKD. This CDR3 has 16 residues. The CDR3 coding sequence is TGTGCCATCAGTGAGAAGAGCGGGAGGGGCTACAATGAGCAGTTCCTC. Its protein is CAISEKSGRGYNEQFL.

About this clonotype: A much more abundant neighbour one base away suggests this may be a read error. The chain links TRBV4-2 to TRBJ2-5; D remains unclear. Germline-derived CDR1 and CDR2 are LGHNA and YNFKEQ. The CDR3 runs 14 residues. CDR3 sequence (DNA): TGCACCAGCAGCCAAGATCTGGAAGAAGAGACCCAGTACTTC. Its translation: CTSSQDLEEETQYF.